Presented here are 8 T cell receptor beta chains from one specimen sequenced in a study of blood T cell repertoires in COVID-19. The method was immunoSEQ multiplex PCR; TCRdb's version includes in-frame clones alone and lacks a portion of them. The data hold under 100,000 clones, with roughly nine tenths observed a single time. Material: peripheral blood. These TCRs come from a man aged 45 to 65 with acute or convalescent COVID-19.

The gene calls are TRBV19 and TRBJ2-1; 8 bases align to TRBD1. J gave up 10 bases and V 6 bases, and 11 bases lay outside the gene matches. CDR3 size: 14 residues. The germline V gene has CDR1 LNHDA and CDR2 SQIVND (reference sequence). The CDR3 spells CASSGTGGLREQFF. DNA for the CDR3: TGTGCCAGTAGCGGGACAGGTGGTTTGCGGGAGCAGTTCTTC. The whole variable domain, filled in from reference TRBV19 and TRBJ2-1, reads DGGITQSPKYLFRKEGQNVTLSCEQNLNHDAMYWYRQDPGQGLRLIYYSQIVNDFQKGDIAEGYSVSREKKESFPLTVTSAQKNPTAFYLCASSGTGGLREQFFGPGTRLTVL.

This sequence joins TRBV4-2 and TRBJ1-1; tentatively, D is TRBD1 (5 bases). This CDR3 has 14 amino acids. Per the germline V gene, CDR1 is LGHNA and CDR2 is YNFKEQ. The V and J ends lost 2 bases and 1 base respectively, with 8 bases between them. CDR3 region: CASSQYQGNTEAFF. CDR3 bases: TGTGCCAGCAGCCAATACCAGGGGAACACTGAAGCTTTCTTT.

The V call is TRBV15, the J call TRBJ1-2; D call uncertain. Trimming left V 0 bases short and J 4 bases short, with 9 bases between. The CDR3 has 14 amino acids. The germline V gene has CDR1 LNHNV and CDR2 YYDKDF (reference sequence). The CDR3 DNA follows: TGTGCCACCAGCAGAGATGAGGGCATCTATGGCTACACCTTC. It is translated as CATSRDEGIYGYTF.

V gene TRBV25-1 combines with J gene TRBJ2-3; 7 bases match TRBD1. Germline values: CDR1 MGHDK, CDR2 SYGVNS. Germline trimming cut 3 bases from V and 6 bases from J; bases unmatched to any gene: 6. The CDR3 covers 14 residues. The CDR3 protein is CASSDPTGTDTQYF. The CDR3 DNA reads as TGTGCCAGCAGTGACCCGACAGGGACCGATACGCAGTATTTT. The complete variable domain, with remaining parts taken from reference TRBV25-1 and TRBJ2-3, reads EADIYQTPRYLVIGTGKKITLECSQTMGHDKMYWYQQDPGMELHLIHYSYGVNSTEKGDLSSESTVSRIRTEHFPLTLESARPSHTSQYLCASSDPTGTDTQYFGPGTRLTVL.

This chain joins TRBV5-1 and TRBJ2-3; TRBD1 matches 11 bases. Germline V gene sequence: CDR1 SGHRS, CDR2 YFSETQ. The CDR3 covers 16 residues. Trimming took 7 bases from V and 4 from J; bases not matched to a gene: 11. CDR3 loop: CASGQGANWLADTQYF. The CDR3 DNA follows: TGCGCCAGCGGACAGGGGGCAAACTGGTTGGCAGATACGCAGTATTTT.

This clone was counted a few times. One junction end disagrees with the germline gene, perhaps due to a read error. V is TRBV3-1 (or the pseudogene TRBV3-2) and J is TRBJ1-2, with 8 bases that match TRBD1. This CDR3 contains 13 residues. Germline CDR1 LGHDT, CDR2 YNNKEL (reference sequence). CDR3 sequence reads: CASSEDRGRGYTF. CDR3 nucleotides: TGTGCCAGCAGCGAAGACAGGGGACGCGGCTACACCTTC.

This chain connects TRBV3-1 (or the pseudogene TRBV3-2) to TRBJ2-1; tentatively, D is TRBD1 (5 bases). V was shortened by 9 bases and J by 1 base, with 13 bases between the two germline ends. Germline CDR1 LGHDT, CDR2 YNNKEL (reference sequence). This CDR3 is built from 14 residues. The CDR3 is CARRGHESYNEQFF. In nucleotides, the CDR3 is TGTGCCAGAAGAGGACATGAATCCTACAATGAGCAGTTCTTC.

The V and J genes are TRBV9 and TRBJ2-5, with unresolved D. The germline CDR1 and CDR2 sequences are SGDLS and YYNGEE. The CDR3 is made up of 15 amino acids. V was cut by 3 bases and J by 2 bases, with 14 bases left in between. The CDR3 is CASSEKDTVQETQYF. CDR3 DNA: TGTGCCAGCAGCGAGAAAGACACCGTTCAAGAGACCCAGTACTTC.